The source of this T cell receptor beta chain is a study of control samples from healthy donors and cancer patients. Germline V gene sequence: CDR1 MGHRA, CDR2 YSYEKL. This CDR3 has 15 amino acids. Trimming at V came to 1 base and at J to 6 bases, leaving 8 bases not matched to a gene. TCRdb's copy holds only in-frame clones and misses some; the assay was immunoSEQ multiplex PCR. The repertoire includes 140,000 or so clones, around 92% of them detected once, and about 3% sits in the top ten. The V gene is TRBV4-1, the J gene TRBJ2-7; TRBD1 aligns across 8 bases. The sequence derives from a man aged 30 to 45 in good health. The sequencing input was blood. CDR3 amino acids: CASSQVTRGPTEQYF. For the CDR3, the DNA is TGCGCCAGCAGCCAAGTAACCAGGGGGCCCACCGAGCAGTACTTC.